These T cell receptor beta chains were read from a single sample in a study of T cell responses to AZD1222 COVID-19 vaccine. Profiling relied on immunoSEQ multiplex PCR, and the TCRdb table lists in-frame clones only, not all of them. The repertoire has 150,000 to 200,000 clones, 80% to 95% of them found once; the top ten carry roughly 2%. The sample here was peripheral blood, taken 28 days after the second AZD1222 dose. The receptors come from an adult who received the AZD1222 COVID-19 vaccine. Each CDR3 is given with its conserved first and last residue. The size of a clone is reported for some rows only, either as once, few or many, or as a class for expanded clones.

abundance	v_gene	j_gene	CDR3aa
.	TRBV5-1	TRBJ2-1	CASSLGHLAVDDEREGLSYNEQFF
.	TRBV5-1	TRBJ2-7	CASSSSGQSYEQYF
.	TRBV29-1	TRBJ2-7	CSVAGPPSPYEQYF
.	TRBV7-9	TRBJ2-3	CASRSESGTQYF
.	TRBV6-2/TRBV6-3	TRBJ1-6	CASSYPDGYSLHF
.	TRBV28	TRBJ1-5	CASSLGEVGQPQHF
.	TRBV4-1	TRBJ2-5	CASSQRRETQYF
.	TRBV4-1	TRBJ2-3	CASSQLAGGSFADTQYF
.	TRBV5-1	TRBJ1-2	CASSSGLNNYGYTF
.	TRBV30	TRBJ2-3	CAWGRGTDTQYF
.	TRBV27	TRBJ1-6	CASSPGQVNSPLHF
.	TRBV11-2	TRBJ1-6	CASSSRDRGWSPLHF
.	TRBV21-1	TRBJ1-6	CASSKRQSSYNSPLHF
.	TRBV19	TRBJ2-5	CASSTRAVKETQYF
.	TRBV6-5	TRBJ1-2	CASSYSASHGYTF
.	TRBV5-5	TRBJ1-5	CASSWGGGHGNQPQHF
.	TRBV5-1	TRBJ1-2	CASRSGGAGGYTF
.	TRBV2	TRBJ2-4	CASRGPMTQNIQYF
.	TRBV2	TRBJ1-1	CATNRGQGGTEAFF
.	TRBV4-3	TRBJ2-7	CASSQDIGMTYEQYF
once	TRBV5-4	TRBJ2-7	CASSPALGQIYEQYF